Detailed here is one T cell receptor (beta chain). TCRdb's table, derived via immunoSEQ multiplex PCR, lists solely in-frame clones and lacks some. Among 250,000 to 300,000 clones, 82% were seen once, and the ten largest hold 13%. This entry comes from a study of control samples from healthy donors and cancer patients. The germline gives CDR1 LNHDA, CDR2 SQIVND (reference sequence). V was pared by 6 bases and J by 4 bases, with 7 bases of the junction left unmatched. This CDR3 contains 15 residues. Sequencing was done on a sample of PBMCs. This TCR came from a woman aged 60-75 years with lung cancer. The chain uses TRBV19 and TRBJ2-5; TRBD2 matches 11 bases. This CDR3 reads CASSLLLAGGETQYF. DNA of the CDR3: TGTGCCAGTAGCCTCCTCCTAGCGGGGGGAGAGACCCAGTACTTC.